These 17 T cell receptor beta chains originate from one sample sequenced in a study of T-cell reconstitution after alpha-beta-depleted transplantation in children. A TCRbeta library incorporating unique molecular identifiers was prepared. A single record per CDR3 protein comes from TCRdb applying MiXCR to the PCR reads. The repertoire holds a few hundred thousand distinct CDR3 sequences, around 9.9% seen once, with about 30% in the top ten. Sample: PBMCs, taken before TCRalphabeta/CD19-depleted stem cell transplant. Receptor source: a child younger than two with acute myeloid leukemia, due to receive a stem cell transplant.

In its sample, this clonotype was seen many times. DNA for the CDR3: TGCGCCAGCAGCCAAGGAAGAGAGCCCCAGCATTTT. It encodes CASSQGREPQHF. V and J are TRBV4-1 and TRBJ1-5; D not certain. V was pared by 1 base and J by 8 bases, with 6 bases between. CDR1 and CDR2 (germline): MGHRA, YSYEKL. The CDR3 totals 12 residues.

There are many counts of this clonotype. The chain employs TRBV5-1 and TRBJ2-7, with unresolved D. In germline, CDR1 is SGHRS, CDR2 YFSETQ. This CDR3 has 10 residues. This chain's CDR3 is CVQGPYEQYF. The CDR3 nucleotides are TGCGTCCAAGGACCCTACGAGCAGTACTTC.

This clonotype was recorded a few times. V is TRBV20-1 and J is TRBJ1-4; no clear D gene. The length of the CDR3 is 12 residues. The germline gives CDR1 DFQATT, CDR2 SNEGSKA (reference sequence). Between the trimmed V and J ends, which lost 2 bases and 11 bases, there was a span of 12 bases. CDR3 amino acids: CSARWGREKLFF. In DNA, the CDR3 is TGCAGTGCTAGATGGGGTAGAGAGAAACTGTTTTTT.

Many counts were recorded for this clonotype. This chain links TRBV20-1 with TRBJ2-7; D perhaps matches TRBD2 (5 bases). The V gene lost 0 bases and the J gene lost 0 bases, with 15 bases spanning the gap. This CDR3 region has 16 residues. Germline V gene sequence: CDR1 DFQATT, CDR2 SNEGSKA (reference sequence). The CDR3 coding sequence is TGCAGTGCTAGAGATCAGCGGACTTCGGCCTCCTACGAGCAGTACTTC. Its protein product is CSARDQRTSASYEQYF.

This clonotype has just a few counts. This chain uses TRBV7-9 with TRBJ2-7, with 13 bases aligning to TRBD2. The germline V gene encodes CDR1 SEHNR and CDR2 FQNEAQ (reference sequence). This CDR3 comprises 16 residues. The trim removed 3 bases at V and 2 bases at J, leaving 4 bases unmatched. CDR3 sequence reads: CASSFGTSGTTYEQYF. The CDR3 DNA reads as TGTGCCAGCAGCTTTGGGACTAGCGGGACTACCTACGAGCAGTACTTC.

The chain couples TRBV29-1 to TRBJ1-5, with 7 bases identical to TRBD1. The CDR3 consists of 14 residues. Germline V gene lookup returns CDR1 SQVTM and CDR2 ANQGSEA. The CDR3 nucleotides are TGCAGGCGAACAGGGGTGATTAGCAATCAGCCCCAGCATTTT. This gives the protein CRRTGVISNQPQHF.

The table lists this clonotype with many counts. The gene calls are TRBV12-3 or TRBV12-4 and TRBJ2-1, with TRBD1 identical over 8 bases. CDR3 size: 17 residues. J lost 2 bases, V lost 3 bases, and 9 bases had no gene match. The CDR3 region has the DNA TGTGCCAGCAGTTTCCCCAGCCGGGACAGGACCTACAATGAGCAGTTCTTC. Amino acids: CASSFPSRDRTYNEQFF.

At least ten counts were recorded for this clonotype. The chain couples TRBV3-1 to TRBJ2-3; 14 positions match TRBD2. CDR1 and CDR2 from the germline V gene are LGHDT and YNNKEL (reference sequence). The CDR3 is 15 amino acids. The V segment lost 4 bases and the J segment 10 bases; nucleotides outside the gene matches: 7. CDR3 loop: CASSPGLAGARAQYF. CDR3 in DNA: TGTGCCAGCAGCCCGGGACTAGCGGGAGCAAGAGCGCAGTATTTT.

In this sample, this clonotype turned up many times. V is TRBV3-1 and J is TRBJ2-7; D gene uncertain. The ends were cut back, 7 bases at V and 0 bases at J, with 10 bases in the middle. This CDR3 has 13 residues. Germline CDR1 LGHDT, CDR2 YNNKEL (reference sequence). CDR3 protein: CASTHDGSYEQYF. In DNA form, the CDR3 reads TGTGCCAGCACACACGACGGCTCCTACGAGCAGTACTTC.

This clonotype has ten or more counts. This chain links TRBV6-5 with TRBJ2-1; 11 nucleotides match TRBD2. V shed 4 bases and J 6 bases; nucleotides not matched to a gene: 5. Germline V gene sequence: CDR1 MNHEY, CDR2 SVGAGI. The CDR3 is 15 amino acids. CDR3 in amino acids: CASSSSLAGGNEQFF. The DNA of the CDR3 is TGTGCCAGCAGTTCGTCCCTAGCGGGGGGCAATGAGCAGTTCTTC.

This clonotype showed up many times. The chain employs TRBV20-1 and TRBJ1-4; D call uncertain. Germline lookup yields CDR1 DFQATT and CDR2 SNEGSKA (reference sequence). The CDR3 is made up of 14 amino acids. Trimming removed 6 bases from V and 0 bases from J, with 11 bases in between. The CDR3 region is CSAKLASTNEKLFF. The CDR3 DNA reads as TGCAGTGCCAAACTGGCCTCAACTAATGAAAAACTGTTTTTT.

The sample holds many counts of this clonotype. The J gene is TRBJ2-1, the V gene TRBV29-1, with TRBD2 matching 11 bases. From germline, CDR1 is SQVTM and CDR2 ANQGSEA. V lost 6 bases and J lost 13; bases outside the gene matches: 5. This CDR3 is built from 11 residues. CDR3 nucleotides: TGCAGCGTGTTAGCGGGAGGGACACAGTTCTTC. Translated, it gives CSVLAGGTQFF.

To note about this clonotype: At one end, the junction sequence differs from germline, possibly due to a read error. The chain's CDR3 is CASSPPLESLNYDYTF. The CDR3 coding sequence is TGTGCCAGCAGTCCTCCTCTGGAGTCGCTGAACTATGACTACACCTTC. The chain recombines TRBV6-2 or TRBV6-3 with TRBJ1-2, with unresolved D. The CDR3 runs to 16 residues. CDR1 and CDR2 (germline): MNHEY, SVGEGT.

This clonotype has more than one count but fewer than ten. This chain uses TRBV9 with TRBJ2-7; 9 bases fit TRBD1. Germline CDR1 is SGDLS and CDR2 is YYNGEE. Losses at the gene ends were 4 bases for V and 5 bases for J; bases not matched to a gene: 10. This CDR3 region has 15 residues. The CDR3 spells CASSPGTGPLDEQYF. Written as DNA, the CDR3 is TGTGCCAGCAGCCCAGGGACAGGGCCGCTTGACGAGCAGTACTTC.

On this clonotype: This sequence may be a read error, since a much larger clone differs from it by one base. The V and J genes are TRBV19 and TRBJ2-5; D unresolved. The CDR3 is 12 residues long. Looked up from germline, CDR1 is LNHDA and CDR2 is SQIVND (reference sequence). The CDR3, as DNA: TGTGCCAGTAGTATCGATGAAGAGACCCCGTACTTC. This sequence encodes CASSIDEETPYF.

Here the CDR3 DNA reads TGCAGTGCTGGGGGCATCTCTAACTATGGCTACACCTTC. The encoded protein is CSAGGISNYGYTF. The chain uses TRBV20-1 and TRBJ1-2; TRBD1 is a possible D gene (6 bases). Trimming stripped 5 bases from V and 0 bases from J, with 10 bases between. Germline values: CDR1 DFQATT, CDR2 SNEGSKA (reference sequence). The CDR3 has 13 amino acids.

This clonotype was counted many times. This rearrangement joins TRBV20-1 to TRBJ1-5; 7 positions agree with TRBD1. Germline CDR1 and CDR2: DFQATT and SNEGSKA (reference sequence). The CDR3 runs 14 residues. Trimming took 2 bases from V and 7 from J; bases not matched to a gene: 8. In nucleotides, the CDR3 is TGCAGTGCTAGACTGACAGGGCTAAGCCAGCCCCAGCATTTT. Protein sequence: CSARLTGLSQPQHF.